This T cell receptor beta chain came from a study of blood T cell repertoires in COVID-19. Turning to the study itself: From the United States, Italy and Spain came samples of acute and convalescent COVID-19. T cells, B-cell-depleted T cells, or PBMCs supplied cDNA or gDNA.

In the original processing: Reference gene primer amplification gave estimated nucleated cell counts. Only in-frame clones appear in the TCRdb table, and some are missing; sequencing was by immunoSEQ multiplex PCR. D and trimming come from the DNA, and the V and J calls and clone size come from that table. The table shows under 150,000 clones, with about nine tenths occurring only once. This clone was seen a single time. This sample also contains other DNA sequences that code for the same CDR3. The CDR3 contains 12 residues. The V gene's germline CDR1 is LGHDT and CDR2 YNNKEL (reference sequence). The germline V and J ends were trimmed by 2 bases and 3 bases, with 5 bases remaining between them.

This receptor was taken from a woman aged 45-60 years with acute or convalescent COVID-19. The sequenced material came from peripheral blood. V and J are TRBV3-1 (or the pseudogene TRBV3-2) and TRBJ2-7; D is possibly TRBD2 (5 bases). The CDR3 region is CASSQRGYEQYF. The CDR3, as DNA: TGTGCCAGCAGCCAACGGGGCTACGAGCAGTACTTC.